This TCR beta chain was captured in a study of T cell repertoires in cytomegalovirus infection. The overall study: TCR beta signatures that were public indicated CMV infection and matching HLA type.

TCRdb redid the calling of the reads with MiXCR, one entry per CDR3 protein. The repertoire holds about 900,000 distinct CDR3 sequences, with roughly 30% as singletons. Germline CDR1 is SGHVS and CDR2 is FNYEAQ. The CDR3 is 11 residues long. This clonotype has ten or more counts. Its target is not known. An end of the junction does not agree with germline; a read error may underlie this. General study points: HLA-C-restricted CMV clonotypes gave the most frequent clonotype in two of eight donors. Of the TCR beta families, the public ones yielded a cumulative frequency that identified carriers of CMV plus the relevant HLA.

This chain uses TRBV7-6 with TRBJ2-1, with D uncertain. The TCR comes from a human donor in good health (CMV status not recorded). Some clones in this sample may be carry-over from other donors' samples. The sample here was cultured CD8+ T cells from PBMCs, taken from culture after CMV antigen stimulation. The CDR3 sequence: CASSSDNEQFF. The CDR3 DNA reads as TGCGCCAGCAGCTCAGACAATGAGCAGTTCTTC.